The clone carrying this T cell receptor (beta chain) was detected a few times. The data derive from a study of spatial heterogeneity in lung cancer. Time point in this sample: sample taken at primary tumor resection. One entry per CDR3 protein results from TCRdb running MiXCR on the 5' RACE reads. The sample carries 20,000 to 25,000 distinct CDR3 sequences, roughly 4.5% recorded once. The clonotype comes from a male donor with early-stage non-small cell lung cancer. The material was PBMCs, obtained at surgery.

The CDR3 DNA follows: TGCGCCAGCAGCTCGTACAGGGGGCAAGACGGGGAGCTGTTTTTT. Translation: CASSSYRGQDGELFF. The chain carries TRBV5-1 and TRBJ2-2, with TRBD1 matching over 9 bases. The trim removed 3 bases at V and 7 bases at J, leaving 7 bases unmatched. CDR3 size: 15 residues. Germline CDR1 SGHRS, CDR2 YFSETQ.